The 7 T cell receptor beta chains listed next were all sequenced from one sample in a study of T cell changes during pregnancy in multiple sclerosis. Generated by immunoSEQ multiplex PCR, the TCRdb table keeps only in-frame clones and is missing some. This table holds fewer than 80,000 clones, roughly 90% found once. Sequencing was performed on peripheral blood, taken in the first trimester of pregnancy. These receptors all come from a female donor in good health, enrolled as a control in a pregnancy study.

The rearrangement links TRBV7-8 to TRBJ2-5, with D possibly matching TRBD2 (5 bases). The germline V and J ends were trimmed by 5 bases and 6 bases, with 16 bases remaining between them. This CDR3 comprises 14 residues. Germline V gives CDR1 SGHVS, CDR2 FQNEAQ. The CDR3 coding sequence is TGTGCCAGCAGCGAAACGGAGGTTGGGAAGACCCAGTACTTC. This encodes CASSETEVGKTQYF.

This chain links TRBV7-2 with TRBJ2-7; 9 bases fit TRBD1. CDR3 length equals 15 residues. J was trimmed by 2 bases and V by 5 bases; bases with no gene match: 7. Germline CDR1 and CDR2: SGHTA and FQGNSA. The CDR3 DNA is TGTGCCAGCAGCACCACAGGGGGCCTAACCTACGAGCAGTACTTC. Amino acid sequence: CASSTTGGLTYEQYF.

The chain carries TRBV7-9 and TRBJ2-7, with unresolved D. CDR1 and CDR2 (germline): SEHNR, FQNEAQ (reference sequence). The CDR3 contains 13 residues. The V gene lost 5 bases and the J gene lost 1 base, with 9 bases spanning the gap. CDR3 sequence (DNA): TGTGCCAGCAGCATCACAGCTTCCTACGAGCAGTACTTC. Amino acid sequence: CASSITASYEQYF.

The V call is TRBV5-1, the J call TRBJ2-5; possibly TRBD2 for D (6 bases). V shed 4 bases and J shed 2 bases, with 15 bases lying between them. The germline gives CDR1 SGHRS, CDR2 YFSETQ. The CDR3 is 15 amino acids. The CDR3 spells CASSGGAGQQETQYF. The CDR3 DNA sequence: TGCGCCAGCAGCGGCGGGGCAGGCCAACAAGAGACCCAGTACTTC.

This CDR3 reads CASSLAQTDTQYF. For the CDR3, the DNA is TGTGCCAGCAGCTTAGCGCAGACAGATACGCAGTATTTT. The chain is built from TRBV7-2 and TRBJ2-3; no reliable D call. Germline assignment: CDR1 SGHTA and CDR2 FQGNSA. Trimming left V 0 bases short and J 3 bases short, with 4 bases between. There are 13 residues in the CDR3.

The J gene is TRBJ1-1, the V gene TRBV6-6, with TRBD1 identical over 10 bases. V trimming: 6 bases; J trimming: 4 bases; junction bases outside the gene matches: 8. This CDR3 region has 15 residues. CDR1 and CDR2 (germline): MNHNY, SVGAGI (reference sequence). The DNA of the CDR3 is TGTGCCAGCAGAACGACTGGACAGGGGGGCACTGAAGCTTTCTTT. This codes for CASRTTGQGGTEAFF.

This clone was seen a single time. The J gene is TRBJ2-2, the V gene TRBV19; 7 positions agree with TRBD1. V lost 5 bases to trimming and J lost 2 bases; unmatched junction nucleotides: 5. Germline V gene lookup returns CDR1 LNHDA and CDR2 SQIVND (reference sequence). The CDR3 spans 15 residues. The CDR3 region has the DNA TGTGCCAGTAGTCCGACAGGGCTTAACACCGGGGAGCTGTTTTTT. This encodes CASSPTGLNTGELFF.